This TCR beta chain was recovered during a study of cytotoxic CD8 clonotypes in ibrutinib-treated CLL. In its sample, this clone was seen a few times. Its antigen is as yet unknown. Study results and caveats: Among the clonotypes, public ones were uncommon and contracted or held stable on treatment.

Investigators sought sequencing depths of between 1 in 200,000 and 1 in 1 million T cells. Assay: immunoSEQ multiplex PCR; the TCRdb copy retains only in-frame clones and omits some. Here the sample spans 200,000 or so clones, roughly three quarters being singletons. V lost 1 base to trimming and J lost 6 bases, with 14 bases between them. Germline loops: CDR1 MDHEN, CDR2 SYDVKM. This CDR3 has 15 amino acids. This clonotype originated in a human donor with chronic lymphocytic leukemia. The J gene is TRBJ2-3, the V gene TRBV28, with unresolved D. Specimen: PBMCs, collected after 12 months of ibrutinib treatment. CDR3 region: CASSLSERARDTQYF. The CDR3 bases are TGTGCCAGCAGTTTATCGGAACGAGCGAGGGATACGCAGTATTTT.